The 27 T cell receptor beta chains reported below all come from one sample, sequenced in a study of T cells in Graves' hyperthyroidism and ophthalmopathy. Using RNA transcripts as the source, TCR beta CDR3 regions were amplified. The study used the HTBI primer set for a first-round RT-PCR of the TCR CDR3. Via MiXCR, TCRdb re-called the multiplex PCR reads, giving one row per CDR3 protein. This table holds approximately 720,000 distinct CDR3 sequences, 18% found once. Sequencing was done on a sample of blood. The receptors here all came from a woman in her 50s with Graves' hyperthyroidism that later progressed to Graves' ophthalmopathy.

This clonotype was counted a few times. The chain joins TRBV5-4 to TRBJ1-5; D ambiguous. Trimming pared 0 bases from V and 9 bases from J, leaving 10 bases between. The CDR3 spans 13 residues. Germline assignment: CDR1 SGHNT and CDR2 YYREEE (reference sequence). The CDR3, as DNA: TGTGCCAGCAGCTTGGAGCCGGGAGGGCCCCAGCATTTT. Amino acids: CASSLEPGGPQHF.

The chain employs TRBV18 and TRBJ1-2; TRBD1 matches at 7 bases. Trimming cost V 6 bases and J 2 bases; bases outside gene matches: 6. The CDR3 has 14 residues. CDR1 and CDR2 from the germline V gene are KGHSH and LQKENI. This CDR3 is CASSPEGANYGYTF. The CDR3 region has the DNA TGTGCCAGCTCCCCCGAGGGGGCGAACTATGGCTACACCTTC.

There are many counts of this clonotype. CDR3 in amino acids: CASSSTSGGIYNEQFF. DNA of the CDR3: TGTGCCAGCAGCTCCACTAGCGGGGGAATTTACAATGAGCAGTTCTTC. V usage is TRBV7-2 and J usage is TRBJ2-1; 11 bases align to TRBD2. The CDR3 has 16 amino acids. V dropped 4 bases and J dropped 4; count of bases not matched to a gene: 6. The germline CDR1 and CDR2 sequences are SGHTA and FQGNSA.

This clonotype has ten or more counts. The chain employs TRBV3-1 and TRBJ2-1; no firm D call. Trimming took off 4 bases at V and 9 bases at J, with 16 bases between the two ends. Germline assignment: CDR1 LGHDT and CDR2 YNNKEL (reference sequence). CDR3 size: 14 residues. The CDR3 nucleotides read TGTGCCAGCAGCCCTCCTGACGGGTACGCTGAGCAGTTCTTC. Translated: CASSPPDGYAEQFF.

This clonotype was detected many times. This chain uses TRBV12-3 or TRBV12-4 with TRBJ2-3; D is undetermined. V shed 9 bases and J shed 1 base, with 8 bases lying between them. The CDR3 sequence is 12 residues long. The CDR3 region is CASRVGTDTQYF. CDR3 sequence (DNA): TGTGCCAGTCGAGTCGGCACAGATACGCAGTATTTT.

This clonotype was counted many times. This chain uses TRBV7-8 with TRBJ1-5; TRBD1 might be the D (5 bases). The CDR3 has 16 residues. Between the trimmed V and J ends, which lost 1 base and 0 bases, there was a span of 10 bases. Germline values: CDR1 SGHVS, CDR2 FQNEAQ. DNA of the CDR3: TGTGCCAGCAGCTTAGAGGGGTTATATAGCAATCAGCCCCAGCATTTT. It translates to CASSLEGLYSNQPQHF.

The chain links TRBV5-1 to TRBJ2-2, with D maybe TRBD1 (7 bases). The CDR3 totals 16 residues. Between the trimmed V and J ends, which lost 4 bases and 0 bases, there was a span of 13 bases. From germline, CDR1 is SGHRS and CDR2 YFSETQ. As DNA, the CDR3 is TGCGCCAGCAGCGGAGGGACAGCGACGAACACCGGGGAGCTGTTTTTT. Protein sequence: CASSGGTATNTGELFF.

This clonotype was observed at least ten times. V is TRBV20-1 and J is TRBJ2-7, with D perhaps matching TRBD1 (6 bases). The V end was cut by 0 bases, the J end by 3 bases, with 15 bases between. Per the germline V gene, CDR1 is DFQATT and CDR2 is SNEGSKA (reference sequence). This CDR3 region has 15 residues. The CDR3 DNA is TGCAGTGCTAGAGATTGGGGGCGAGATGTCTACGAGCAGTACTTC. Encoded protein: CSARDWGRDVYEQYF.

This clonotype was seen ten or more times. The chain links TRBV5-1 to TRBJ2-2, with 10 bases that match TRBD2. This CDR3 comprises 16 residues. Trimming cost V 4 bases and J 4 bases; bases outside gene matches: 7. Germline assignment: CDR1 SGHRS and CDR2 YFSETQ. The CDR3 is CASSPLSGGATGELFF. The CDR3 DNA reads TGCGCCAGCAGCCCTTTAAGCGGGGGGGCCACCGGGGAGCTGTTTTTT.

V and J are TRBV4-1 and TRBJ2-3, with 7 bases lining up with TRBD2. The V gene's germline CDR1 is MGHRA and CDR2 YSYEKL. The CDR3 is 14 amino acids. The J segment lost 5 bases and the V segment lost 3 bases, leaving 5 bases of the junction unmatched. Here the CDR3 DNA reads TGCGCCAGCAGCCACCCGGGGGAGGGAGATACGCAGTATTTT. Protein: CASSHPGEGDTQYF.

This clonotype was recorded at least ten times. The rearrangement uses TRBV2 and TRBJ2-3; tentative D call: TRBD1 (6 bases). The V gene's germline CDR1 is SNHLY and CDR2 FYNNEI. CDR3 length: 14 residues. The V end lost 5 bases, the J end lost 4 bases, and 13 bases lay between the germline ends. The CDR3 nucleotides read TGTGCCAGCAGTCCCCAACAGGGCGCAGATACGCAGTATTTT. Its protein product is CASSPQQGADTQYF.

This chain uses TRBV7-9 with TRBJ2-7; tentative D call: TRBD1 (6 bases). The germline V gene has CDR1 SEHNR and CDR2 FQNEAQ (reference sequence). Trimming shortened V by 8 bases and J by 6 bases, and 20 bases separated the two germline ends. The CDR3 is made up of 14 amino acids. The CDR3 nucleotides are TGTGCCAGCGAGGACCTCCGGGACACCACCGAGCAGTACTTC. This translates into CASEDLRDTTEQYF.

This clonotype was seen only a few times. This chain links TRBV29-1 with TRBJ1-2, with D perhaps matching TRBD1 (6 bases). The CDR3 loop spans 14 amino acids. Deletions cut 1 base from V and 4 bases from J, with 13 bases between. Per the germline V gene, CDR1 is SQVTM and CDR2 is ANQGSEA. CDR3 residues: CSVEVGAGGYGYTF. The CDR3 DNA reads TGCAGCGTTGAAGTGGGGGCCGGTGGCTATGGCTACACCTTC.

This clonotype was seen repeatedly, ten times or more. The V and J genes are TRBV7-2 and TRBJ2-5, with a weak D call TRBD2 (9 bases). With 5 bases removed from V and 2 bases from J, the gap between germline ends came to 18 bases. The CDR3 sequence is 16 residues long. Germline V gene sequence: CDR1 SGHTA, CDR2 FQGNSA. CDR3 nucleotides: TGTGCCAGCAGCCCTAGCGGGACAGGCAAACAAGAGACCCAGTACTTC. It encodes CASSPSGTGKQETQYF.

The V call is TRBV20-1, the J call TRBJ1-1; TRBD1 matches 7 bases. J was trimmed by 1 base and V by 2 bases; bases with no gene match: 4. CDR3 length equals 14 residues. Germline-derived CDR1 and CDR2 are DFQATT and SNEGSKA (reference sequence). The CDR3 here is CSARTGTENTEAFF. In nucleotides, the CDR3 is TGCAGTGCTAGAACCGGGACAGAGAACACTGAAGCTTTCTTT.

This clonotype was counted a few times. This chain connects TRBV10-3 to TRBJ1-5, with no clear D. In germline, CDR1 is ENHRY, CDR2 SYGVKD. This CDR3 has 14 amino acids. V lost 5 bases and J 3 bases, leaving 11 bases between the germline ends. CDR3 sequence: CAISPAPVNQPQHF. For the CDR3, the DNA is TGTGCCATCAGTCCTGCTCCTGTCAATCAGCCCCAGCATTTT.

This clonotype has a handful of counts. The chain couples TRBV2 to TRBJ2-2; TRBD2 aligns across 8 bases. The CDR3 runs 15 residues. Looked up from germline, CDR1 is SNHLY and CDR2 is FYNNEI. V lost 8 bases and J lost 5; bases outside the gene matches: 10. CDR3 in DNA: TGTGCCAGCGGCATACTAGCGGTGAGGACCGGGGAGCTGTTTTTT. Protein sequence: CASGILAVRTGELFF. Combining the CDR3 with reference TRBV2 and TRBJ2-2 gives the whole variable domain EPEVTQTPSHQVTQMGQEVILRCVPISNHLYFYWYRQILGQKVEFLVSFYNNEISEKSEIFDDQFSVERPDGSNFTLKIRSTKLEDSAMYFCASGILAVRTGELFFGEGSRLTVL.

In its sample, this clonotype was seen a few times. The chain links TRBV9 to TRBJ1-1; D gene unclear. The germline gives CDR1 SGDLS, CDR2 YYNGEE. The ends were cut back, 0 bases at V and 3 bases at J, with 12 bases in the middle. CDR3 length equals 15 residues. Written as DNA, the CDR3 is TGTGCCAGCAGCGTAGCCGGGGTCGGAGACACTGAAGCTTTCTTT. It is translated as CASSVAGVGDTEAFF.

There are many counts of this clonotype. The chain carries TRBV6-1 and TRBJ2-3; tentative D call: TRBD2 (6 bases). V lost 6 bases and J lost 2, with 12 bases in between. Germline assignment: CDR1 MNHNS and CDR2 SASEGT. The CDR3 loop spans 14 amino acids. CDR3 DNA sequence: TGTGCCAGCAGATACGGGGGAAACACAGATACGCAGTATTTT. It specifies CASRYGGNTDTQYF.

This clonotype was observed a single time. V is TRBV6-5 and J is TRBJ2-6; D is perhaps TRBD1 or TRBD2 (6 bases each). V lost 0 bases and J lost 0, with 24 bases in between. This CDR3 spans 22 amino acids. Germline assignment: CDR1 MNHEY and CDR2 SVGAGI. In nucleotides, the CDR3 is TGTGCCAGCAGTTACTCCCTACCGGGGGCAGACAGGACCACCTCTGGGGCCAACGTCCTGACTTTC. It specifies CASSYSLPGADRTTSGANVLTF.

This chain links TRBV20-1 with TRBJ2-1; D perhaps matches TRBD2 (6 bases). The CDR3 extends over 17 amino acids. Germline V gene data show CDR1 as DFQATT and CDR2 as SNEGSKA (reference sequence). V lost 4 bases, J lost 0 bases, and 19 bases lay in between. CDR3: CSANTRGGPSSYNEQFF. DNA of the CDR3: TGCAGTGCTAACACCCGAGGAGGGCCAAGCTCCTACAATGAGCAGTTCTTC.

The V gene is TRBV6-1, the J gene TRBJ2-3; 14 bases map to TRBD2. This CDR3 comprises 15 residues. V dropped 6 bases and J dropped 6; count of bases not matched to a gene: 5. CDR1 and CDR2 from the germline V gene are MNHNS and SASEGT. CDR3: CASRGLAGAVDTQYF. CDR3 DNA: TGTGCCAGCAGGGGACTAGCGGGGGCGGTGGATACGCAGTATTTT.

The V call is TRBV3-1, the J call TRBJ1-5; D gene ambiguous. The CDR3 spans 16 residues. Germline assignment: CDR1 LGHDT and CDR2 YNNKEL (reference sequence). With 0 bases removed from V and 0 bases from J, the gap between germline ends came to 9 bases. DNA of the CDR3: TGTGCCAGCAGCCAAGATTCCCCCGATAGCAATCAGCCCCAGCATTTT. Translating it yields CASSQDSPDSNQPQHF.

This clonotype was counted only a few times. The genes are TRBV19 and TRBJ1-3; D not resolved. V was clipped by 1 base and J by 4 bases, with 5 bases between them. This CDR3 spans 13 amino acids. The germline V gene has CDR1 LNHDA and CDR2 SQIVND (reference sequence). In DNA form, the CDR3 reads TGTGCCAGTAGTATAGGGCCCGGAAACACCATATATTTT. It translates to CASSIGPGNTIYF.

This clonotype was found many times. The gene calls are TRBV2 and TRBJ2-5, with D tentatively TRBD1 (7 bases). The CDR3 runs to 13 residues. Per the germline V gene, CDR1 is SNHLY and CDR2 is FYNNEI. Trimming pared 4 bases from V and 4 bases from J, leaving 10 bases between. CDR3 bases: TGTGCCAGCAGTGTGCAGGGGGGAGAGACCCAGTACTTC. Protein: CASSVQGGETQYF.

J is TRBJ2-7 and V is TRBV7-2, with D possibly called TRBD1 or TRBD2 (5 bases each). Per the germline V gene, CDR1 is SGHTA and CDR2 is FQGNSA. The CDR3 has 14 residues. Between the trimmed V and J ends, which lost 1 base and 5 bases, there was a span of 12 bases. CDR3 nucleotide sequence: TGTGCCAGCAGCTTAGGCGGCCAGGGACACGAGCAGTACTTC. Translated: CASSLGGQGHEQYF.

This clonotype was recorded a few times. This sequence joins TRBV7-3 and TRBJ1-2; perhaps TRBD1 as D (5 bases). CDR1 is SGHTA, CDR2 FQGTGA, per germline. The length of the CDR3 is 14 residues. Trimming pared 0 bases from V and 8 bases from J, leaving 13 bases between. CDR3 DNA sequence: TGTGCCAGCAGCTTAACCCCTGAATGGGGCGGCTACACCTTC. This encodes CASSLTPEWGGYTF.